This T cell receptor (beta chain) was retrieved from a study of response to subunit inactivated influenza vaccine. TCRdb re-analysed the RT-PCR reads in MiXCR, keeping a single row per CDR3 protein. The sample has some 520,000 distinct CDR3 sequences, approximately 16% seen once. This clonotype was counted between two and nine times. What it binds is unknown. V was trimmed by 0 bases and J by 0 bases, leaving 12 bases between them. CDR1 is SGHAT and CDR2 is FQDESV in the germline V gene (reference sequence). The CDR3 sequence is 18 residues long. Overall study findings and caveats: Each seasonal influenza vaccination recruits few new T cells, the authors suggested.

Sequenced material: CD4+ T cells sorted from PBMCs, taken approximately 25 months after vaccination. V and J are TRBV11-1 and TRBJ2-6; D may be TRBD1 or TRBD2 (5 bases each). The TCR originated in a man between 50 and 69 years old who received an inactivated influenza vaccine. This chain's CDR3 is CASSLARWGISGANVLTF. The CDR3 DNA reads as TGTGCCAGCAGCTTAGCGCGTTGGGGGATCTCTGGGGCCAACGTCCTGACTTTC.